This T cell receptor (beta chain) is drawn from a study of blood T cell repertoires in COVID-19. Using immunoSEQ multiplex PCR, the repertoire was profiled, and TCRdb retains in-frame clones only, with some absent. The sample holds some 70,000 clones, about 83% seen once. The CDR3 length is 13 residues. The V gene's germline CDR1 is MNHEY and CDR2 SMNVEV (reference sequence). J was trimmed by 3 bases and V by 8 bases; bases with no gene match: 6. The sequenced sample consisted of peripheral blood. This TCR was sampled from a man older than 75 with acute or convalescent COVID-19. The V gene is TRBV27, the J gene TRBJ2-7; 8 nucleotides agree with TRBD1. The CDR3 sequence: CASGQGAGYEQYF. DNA for the CDR3: TGTGCCAGCGGTCAGGGGGCGGGCTACGAGCAGTACTTC.